The entry below gives a single T cell receptor beta chain sequence along with its context. Antigen specificity is unknown. TCRdb itself ran the reads through MiXCR, one entry per CDR3 protein. This repertoire shows about 250,000 distinct CDR3 sequences, 17% found once; its top ten account for less than 50%. This entry belongs to a study of T cell repertoires in cytomegalovirus infection. Study overall: Public TCR beta signatures were indicative of both CMV infection and a matching HLA type. Findings and limits, study-wide: Dominating the ex vivo response were TCR beta clonotypes that were CMV-specific and HLA-C-restricted. Public TCR beta family frequency separated CMV-and-HLA carriers, including in an independent cohort.

V was pared by 7 bases and J by 3 bases, with 5 bases of the junction left unmatched. The CDR3 consists of 14 residues. Germline-derived CDR1 and CDR2 are MNHEY and SMNVEV (reference sequence). Source material: CD8+ T cells from PBMCs. This TCR was sampled from a human donor in good health (CMV status not recorded). Some clones in this sample may be carry-over from other donors' samples. The rearrangement joins TRBV27 to TRBJ2-1; TRBD2 matches at 8 bases. DNA for the CDR3: TGTGCCAGCAACTCCGGGACTAGCTACAATGAGCAGTTCTTC. Protein: CASNSGTSYNEQFF.